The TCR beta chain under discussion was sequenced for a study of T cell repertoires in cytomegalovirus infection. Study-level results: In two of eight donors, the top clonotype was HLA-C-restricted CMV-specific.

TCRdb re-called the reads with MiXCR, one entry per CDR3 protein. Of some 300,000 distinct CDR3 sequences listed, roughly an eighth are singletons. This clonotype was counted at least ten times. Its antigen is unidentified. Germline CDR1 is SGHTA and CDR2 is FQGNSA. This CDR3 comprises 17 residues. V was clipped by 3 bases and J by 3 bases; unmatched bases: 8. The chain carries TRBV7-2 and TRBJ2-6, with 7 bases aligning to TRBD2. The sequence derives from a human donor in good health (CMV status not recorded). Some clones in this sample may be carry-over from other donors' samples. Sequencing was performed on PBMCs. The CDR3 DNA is TGTGCCAGCAGCTTGTCGCAGCGGGGCTTTGGGGCCAACGTCCTGACTTTC. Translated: CASSLSQRGFGANVLTF. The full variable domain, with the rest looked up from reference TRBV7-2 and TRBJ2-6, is GAGVSQSPSNKVTEKGKDVELRCDPISGHTALYWYRQSLGQGLEFLIYFQGNSAPDKSGLPSDRFSAERTGGSVSTLTIQRTQQEDSAVYLCASSLSQRGFGANVLTFGAGSRLTVL.